Below, 3 T cell receptor beta chains from the same sample are listed, as sequenced in a study of beta chain features in type 1 diabetes. Study observations and caveats: When Type 1 diabetes patients were examined, their TCRB CDR3s proved moderately but significantly shorter in all four CD4+ subsets.

Every isolated RNA sample was fully reverse transcribed, so sequencing captured expressed TCRB transcripts. The data were produced by immunoSEQ multiplex PCR, yet TCRdb's version contains in-frame clones alone and is incomplete. Among about 22,000 clones listed, around 57% were seen once. These TCRs' antigens remain unknown. The specimen sequenced was stem cell memory CD4+ T cells from blood. These receptors all stem from a man younger than 30 with type 1 diabetes.

This chain joins TRBV30 and TRBJ1-2, with 8 positions matching TRBD1. The CDR3 contains 15 residues. Germline loops: CDR1 GTSNPN, CDR2 SVGIG (reference sequence). V lost 2 bases, J lost 0 bases, and 5 bases stayed unmatched. The CDR3 DNA sequence: TGTGCCTGGAGTTCGACAGGGGAGACTAACTATGGCTACACCTTC. Its translation is CAWSSTGETNYGYTF.

The chain combines TRBV10-1 with TRBJ1-2; no definite D call. The V gene's germline CDR1 is WNHNN and CDR2 SYGVQD (reference sequence). V was trimmed by 3 bases and J by 3 bases, leaving 14 bases between them. This CDR3 spans 15 amino acids. In nucleotides, the CDR3 is TGCGCCAGCAGTGACGGATTGGGCGCCTACTATGGCTACACCTTC. Protein: CASSDGLGAYYGYTF.

This rearrangement joins TRBV6-5 to TRBJ2-2, with D possibly matching TRBD2 (6 bases). Deletions cut 3 bases from V and 2 bases from J, with 10 bases between. The CDR3 extends over 15 amino acids. Germline CDR1 MNHEY, CDR2 SVGAGI. The CDR3, as DNA: TGTGCCAGCAGTTATGGGACTCTTAACACCGGGGAGCTGTTTTTT. Translation: CASSYGTLNTGELFF.